This TCR beta chain comes out of a study of monozygotic twins with inflammatory bowel disease. CDR1 is SEHNR, CDR2 FQNEAQ, per germline (reference sequence). This CDR3 contains 16 residues. TCRdb re-called the 5' RACE reads; every CDR3 protein appears as one record, without DNA. The sample table sets out around 210,000 distinct CDR3 sequences. Specimen: blood. The sequence came from a human donor with ulcerative colitis or Crohn's disease, or a healthy co-twin of an affected twin (not recorded which). The genes are TRBV7-9 and TRBJ1-4; TCRdb's assignment of TRBD1 cannot be checked, as there is no DNA. CDR3 sequence: CASSLGRDRVNEKLFF.